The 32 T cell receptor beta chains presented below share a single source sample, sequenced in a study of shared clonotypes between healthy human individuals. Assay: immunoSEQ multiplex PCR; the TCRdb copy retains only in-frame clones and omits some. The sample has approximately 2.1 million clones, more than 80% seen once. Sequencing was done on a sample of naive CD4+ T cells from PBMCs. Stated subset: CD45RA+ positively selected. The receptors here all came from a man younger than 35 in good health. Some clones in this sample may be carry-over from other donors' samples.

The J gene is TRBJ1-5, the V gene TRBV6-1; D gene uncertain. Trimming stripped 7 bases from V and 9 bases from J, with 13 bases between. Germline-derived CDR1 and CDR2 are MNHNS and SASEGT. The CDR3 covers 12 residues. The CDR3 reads CASTTWLGPQHF. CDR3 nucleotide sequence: TGTGCCAGCACCACCTGGCTAGGGCCCCAGCATTTT.

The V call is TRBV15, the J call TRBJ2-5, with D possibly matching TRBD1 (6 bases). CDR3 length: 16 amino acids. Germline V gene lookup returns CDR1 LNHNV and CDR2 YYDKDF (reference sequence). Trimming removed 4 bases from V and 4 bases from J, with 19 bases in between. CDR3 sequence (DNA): TGTGCCACCAGCACCACGACAGGCCGGCGCCGAGAGACCCAGTACTTC. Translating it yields CATSTTTGRRRETQYF.

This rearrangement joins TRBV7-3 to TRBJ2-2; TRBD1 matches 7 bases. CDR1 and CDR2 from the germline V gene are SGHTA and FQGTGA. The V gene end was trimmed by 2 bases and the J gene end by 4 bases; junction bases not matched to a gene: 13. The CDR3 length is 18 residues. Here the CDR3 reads CASSLWPPTTGSTGELFF. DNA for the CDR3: TGTGCCAGCAGCTTATGGCCCCCGACGACAGGGAGCACCGGGGAGCTGTTTTTT.

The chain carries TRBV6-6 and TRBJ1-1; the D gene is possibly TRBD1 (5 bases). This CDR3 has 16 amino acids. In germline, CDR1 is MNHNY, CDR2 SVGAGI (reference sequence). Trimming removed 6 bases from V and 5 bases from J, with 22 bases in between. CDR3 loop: CASRTRAGGVGTEAFF. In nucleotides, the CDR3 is TGTGCCAGCAGAACTAGGGCGGGAGGGGTAGGTACTGAAGCTTTCTTT.

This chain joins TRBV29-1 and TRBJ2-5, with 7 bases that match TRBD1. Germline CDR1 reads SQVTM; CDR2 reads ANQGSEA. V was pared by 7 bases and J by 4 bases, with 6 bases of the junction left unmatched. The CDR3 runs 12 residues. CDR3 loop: CSGLTGAETQYF. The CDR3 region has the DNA TGCAGCGGACTAACAGGGGCAGAGACCCAGTACTTC.

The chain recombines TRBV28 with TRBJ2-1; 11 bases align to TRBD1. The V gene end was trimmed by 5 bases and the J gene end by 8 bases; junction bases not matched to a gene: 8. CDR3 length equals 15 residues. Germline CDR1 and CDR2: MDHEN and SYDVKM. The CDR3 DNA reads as TGTGCCAGCAGTCATCGGGACAGGGGGTTAGATGAGCAGTTCTTC. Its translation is CASSHRDRGLDEQFF.

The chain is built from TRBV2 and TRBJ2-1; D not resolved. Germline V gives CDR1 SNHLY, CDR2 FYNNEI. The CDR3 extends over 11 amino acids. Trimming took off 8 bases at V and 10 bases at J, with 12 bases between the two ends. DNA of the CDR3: TGTGCCAGCGATGTATTAAGGGAGCAGTTCTTC. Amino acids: CASDVLREQFF.

The CDR3 coding sequence is TGTGCCAGCAGCCATCGGCTTAGCGGGAACTCCTACAATGAGCAGTTCTTC. As protein: CASSHRLSGNSYNEQFF. The gene calls are TRBV14 and TRBJ2-1; 8 bases align to TRBD2. With 3 bases clipped from V and 0 bases from J, the junction kept 7 bases outside the gene matches. The length of the CDR3 is 17 residues. The germline gives CDR1 SGHDN, CDR2 FVKESK.

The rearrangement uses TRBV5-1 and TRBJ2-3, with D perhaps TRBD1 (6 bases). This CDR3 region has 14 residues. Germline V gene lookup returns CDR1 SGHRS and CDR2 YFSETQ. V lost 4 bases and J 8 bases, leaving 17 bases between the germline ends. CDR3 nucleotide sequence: TGCGCCAGCAGCCTAGAGACAGGAAAGCTTACGCAGTATTTT. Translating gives CASSLETGKLTQYF.

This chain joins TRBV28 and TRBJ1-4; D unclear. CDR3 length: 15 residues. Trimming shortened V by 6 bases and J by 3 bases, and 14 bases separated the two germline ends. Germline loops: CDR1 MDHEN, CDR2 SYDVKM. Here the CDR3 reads CASSSGSGANEKLFF. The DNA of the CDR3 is TGTGCCAGCAGCTCGGGGAGCGGAGCTAATGAAAAACTGTTTTTT.

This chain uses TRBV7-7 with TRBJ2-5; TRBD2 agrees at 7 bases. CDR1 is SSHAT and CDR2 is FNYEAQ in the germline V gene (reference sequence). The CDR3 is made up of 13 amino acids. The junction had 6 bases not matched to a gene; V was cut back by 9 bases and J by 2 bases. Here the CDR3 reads CASSGGGQETQYF. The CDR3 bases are TGTGCCAGTTCGGGGGGAGGACAAGAGACCCAGTACTTC.

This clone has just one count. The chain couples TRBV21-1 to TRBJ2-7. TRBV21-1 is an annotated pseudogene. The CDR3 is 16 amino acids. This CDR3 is CASSKALPGRAYEQYF. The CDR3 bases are TGTGCCAGCAGCAAAGCGCTCCCCGGCAGAGCCTACGAGCAGTACTTC.

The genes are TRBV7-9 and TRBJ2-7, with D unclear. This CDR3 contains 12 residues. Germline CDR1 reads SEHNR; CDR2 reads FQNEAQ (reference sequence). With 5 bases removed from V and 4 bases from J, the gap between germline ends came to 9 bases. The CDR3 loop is CASSQGWYEQYF. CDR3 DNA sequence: TGTGCCAGCAGCCAAGGGTGGTACGAGCAGTACTTC.

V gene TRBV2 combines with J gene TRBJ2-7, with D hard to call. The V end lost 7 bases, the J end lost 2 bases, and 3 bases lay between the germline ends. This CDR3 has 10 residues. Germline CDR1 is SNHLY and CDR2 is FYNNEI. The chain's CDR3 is CASKTYEQYF. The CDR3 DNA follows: TGTGCCAGCAAGACCTACGAGCAGTACTTC.

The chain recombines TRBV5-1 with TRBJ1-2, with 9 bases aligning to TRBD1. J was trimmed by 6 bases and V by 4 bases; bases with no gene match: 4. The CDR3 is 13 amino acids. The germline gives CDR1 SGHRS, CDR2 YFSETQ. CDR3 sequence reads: CASSTGQGHGYTF. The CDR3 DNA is TGCGCCAGCAGCACAGGACAGGGGCATGGCTACACCTTC.

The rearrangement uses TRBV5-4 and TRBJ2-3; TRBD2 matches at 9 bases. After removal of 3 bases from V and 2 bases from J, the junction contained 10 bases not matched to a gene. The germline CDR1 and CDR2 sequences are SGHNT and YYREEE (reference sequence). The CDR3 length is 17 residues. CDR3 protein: CASSSGATSGYTDTQYF. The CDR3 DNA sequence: TGTGCCAGCAGCTCGGGAGCGACTAGCGGCTACACAGATACGCAGTATTTT.

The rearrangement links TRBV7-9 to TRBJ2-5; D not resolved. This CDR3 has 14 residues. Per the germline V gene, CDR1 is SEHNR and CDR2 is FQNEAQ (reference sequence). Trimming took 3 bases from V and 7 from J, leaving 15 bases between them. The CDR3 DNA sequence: TGTGCCAGCAGCTTTAATAACCCGCTGGGGACCCAGTACTTC. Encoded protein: CASSFNNPLGTQYF.

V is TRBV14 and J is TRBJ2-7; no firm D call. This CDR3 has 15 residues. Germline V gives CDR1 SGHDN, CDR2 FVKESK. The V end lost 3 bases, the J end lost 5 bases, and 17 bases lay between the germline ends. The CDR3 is CASSQSPGRRNEQYF. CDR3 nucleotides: TGTGCCAGCAGCCAGTCCCCCGGAAGAAGGAACGAGCAGTACTTC.

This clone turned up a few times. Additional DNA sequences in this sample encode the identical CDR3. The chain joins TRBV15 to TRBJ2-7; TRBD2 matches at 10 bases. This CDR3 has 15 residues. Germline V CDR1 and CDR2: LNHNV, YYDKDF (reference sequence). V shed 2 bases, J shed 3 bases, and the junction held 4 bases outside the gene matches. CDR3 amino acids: CATSRTLAGGYEQYF. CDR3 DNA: TGTGCCACCAGCAGAACCTTAGCGGGAGGCTACGAGCAGTACTTC. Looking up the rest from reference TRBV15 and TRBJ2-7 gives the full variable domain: DAMVIQNPRYQVTQFGKPVTLSCSQTLNHNVMYWYQQKSSQAPKLLFHYYDKDFNNEADTPDNFQSRRPNTSFCFLDIRSPGLGDTAMYLCATSRTLAGGYEQYFGPGTRLTVT.

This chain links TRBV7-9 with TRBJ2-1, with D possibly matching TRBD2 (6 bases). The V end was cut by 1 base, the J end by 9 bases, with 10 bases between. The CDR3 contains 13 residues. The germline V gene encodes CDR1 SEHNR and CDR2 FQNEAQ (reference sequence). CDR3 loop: CASSLVLGGEQFF. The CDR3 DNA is TGTGCCAGCAGCTTAGTCTTGGGGGGTGAGCAGTTCTTC. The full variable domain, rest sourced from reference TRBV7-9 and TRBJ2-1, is DTGVSQNPRHKITKRGQNVTFRCDPISEHNRLYWYRQTLGQGPEFLTYFQNEAQLEKSRLLSDRFSAERPKGSFSTLEIQRTEQGDSAMYLCASSLVLGGEQFFGPGTRLTVL.

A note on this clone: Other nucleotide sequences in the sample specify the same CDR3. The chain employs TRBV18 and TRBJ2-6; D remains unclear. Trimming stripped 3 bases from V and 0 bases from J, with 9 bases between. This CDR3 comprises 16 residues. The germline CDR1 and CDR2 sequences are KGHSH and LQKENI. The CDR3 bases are TGTGCCAGCTCACCCCTCGGGTCCTCTGGGGCCAACGTCCTGACTTTC. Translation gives CASSPLGSSGANVLTF.

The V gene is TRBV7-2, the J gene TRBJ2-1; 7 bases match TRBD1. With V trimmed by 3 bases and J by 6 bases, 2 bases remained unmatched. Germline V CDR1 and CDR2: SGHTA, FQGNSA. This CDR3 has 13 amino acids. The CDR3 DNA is TGTGCCAGCAGCTTCGAGGGGGCCAATGAGCAGTTCTTC. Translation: CASSFEGANEQFF.

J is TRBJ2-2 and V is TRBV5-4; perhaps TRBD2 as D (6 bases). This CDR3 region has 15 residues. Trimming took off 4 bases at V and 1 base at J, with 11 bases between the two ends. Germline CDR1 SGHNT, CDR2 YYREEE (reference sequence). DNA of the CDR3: TGTGCCAGCAGCCCCCCGCGGGGGAACACCGGGGAGCTGTTTTTT. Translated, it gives CASSPPRGNTGELFF.

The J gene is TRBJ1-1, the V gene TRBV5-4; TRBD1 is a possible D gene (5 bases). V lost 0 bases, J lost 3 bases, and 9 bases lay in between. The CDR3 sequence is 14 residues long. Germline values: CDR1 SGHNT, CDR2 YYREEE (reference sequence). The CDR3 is CASSLDRRDTEAFF. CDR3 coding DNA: TGTGCCAGCAGCTTGGACAGGCGGGACACTGAAGCTTTCTTT.

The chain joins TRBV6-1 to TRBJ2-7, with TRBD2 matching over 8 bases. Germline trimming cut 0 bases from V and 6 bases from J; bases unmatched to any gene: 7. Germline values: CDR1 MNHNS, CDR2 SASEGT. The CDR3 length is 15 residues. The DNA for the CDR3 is TGTGCCAGCAGTGAAGCCTCGGGGGGGACGGGCGAGCAGTACTTC. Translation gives CASSEASGGTGEQYF.

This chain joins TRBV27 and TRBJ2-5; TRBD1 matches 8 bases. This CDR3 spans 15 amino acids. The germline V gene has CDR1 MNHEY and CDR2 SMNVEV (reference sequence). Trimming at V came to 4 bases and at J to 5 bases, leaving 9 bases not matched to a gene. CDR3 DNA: TGTGCCAGCAGTTCAAGATACAGGGGGTTGGAGACCCAGTACTTC. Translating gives CASSSRYRGLETQYF.

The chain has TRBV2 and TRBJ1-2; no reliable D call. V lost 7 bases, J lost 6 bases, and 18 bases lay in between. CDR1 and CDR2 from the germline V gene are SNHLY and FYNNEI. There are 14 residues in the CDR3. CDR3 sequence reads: CASTYMWGYDGYTF. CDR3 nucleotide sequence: TGTGCCAGCACCTATATGTGGGGATATGATGGCTACACCTTC.

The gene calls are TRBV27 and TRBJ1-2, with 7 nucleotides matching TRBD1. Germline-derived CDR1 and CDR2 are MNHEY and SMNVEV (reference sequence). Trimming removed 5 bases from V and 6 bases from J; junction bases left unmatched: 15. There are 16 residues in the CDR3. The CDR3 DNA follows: TGTGCCAGCAGTCAGACCACAGGGGCCCCTAGCAATGGCTACACCTTC. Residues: CASSQTTGAPSNGYTF.

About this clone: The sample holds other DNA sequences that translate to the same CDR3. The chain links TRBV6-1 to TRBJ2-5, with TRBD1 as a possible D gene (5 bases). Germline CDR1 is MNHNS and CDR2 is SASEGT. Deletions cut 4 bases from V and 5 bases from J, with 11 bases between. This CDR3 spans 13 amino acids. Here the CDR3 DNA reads TGTGCCAGCAGTGGGGGCCTAGGGGAGACCCAGTACTTC. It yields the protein CASSGGLGETQYF.

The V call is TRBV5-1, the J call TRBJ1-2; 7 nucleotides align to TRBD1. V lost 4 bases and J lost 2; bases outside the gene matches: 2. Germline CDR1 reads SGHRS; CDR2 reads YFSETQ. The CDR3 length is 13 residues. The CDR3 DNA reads TGCGCCAGCAGCATGGGACAGAACTATGGCTACACCTTC. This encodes CASSMGQNYGYTF.

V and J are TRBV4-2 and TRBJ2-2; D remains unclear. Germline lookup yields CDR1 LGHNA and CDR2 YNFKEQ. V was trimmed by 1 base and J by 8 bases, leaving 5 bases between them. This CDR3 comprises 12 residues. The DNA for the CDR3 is TGTGCCAGCAGCCAAGGAGTAGGGGAGCTGTTTTTT. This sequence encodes CASSQGVGELFF.

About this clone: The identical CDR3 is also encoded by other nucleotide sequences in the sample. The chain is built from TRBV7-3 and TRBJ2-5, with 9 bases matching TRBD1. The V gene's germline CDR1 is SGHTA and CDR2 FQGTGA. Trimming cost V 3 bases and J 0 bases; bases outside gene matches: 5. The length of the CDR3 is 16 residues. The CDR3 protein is CASSLTGGRYQETQYF. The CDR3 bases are TGTGCCAGCAGCTTGACAGGGGGACGGTACCAAGAGACCCAGTACTTC.